This passage covers 20 T cell receptor beta chains from one sample sequenced in a study of cytomegalovirus exposure and HLA in healthy donors. PCR was performed using 60 Vbeta and 13 Jbeta primers. Repertoires were generated with immunoSEQ multiplex PCR, while TCRdb's copy carries only in-frame clones and drops some. The table lists roughly 180,000 clones, about 77% of them singletons, with approximately 1.4% in the top ten. Sequenced input: PBMCs. The receptors stem from a man aged 25 to 40 in good health and CMV-seronegative.

This clone was counted a few times. The chain couples TRBV19 to TRBJ2-1, with D possibly TRBD1 on 6 matching bases. CDR3 length: 14 amino acids. V shed 7 bases and J shed 6 bases, with 16 bases lying between them. Germline lookup yields CDR1 LNHDA and CDR2 SQIVND (reference sequence). In DNA, the CDR3 is TGTGCCAGTAAAGGTGGGACAACTCCCAATGAGCAGTTCTTC. It specifies CASKGGTTPNEQFF.

The gene calls are TRBV27 and TRBJ1-2, with a weak D call TRBD1 (6 bases). The germline gives CDR1 MNHEY, CDR2 SMNVEV (reference sequence). The CDR3 has 13 residues. V dropped 3 bases and J dropped 5 bases, with 10 bases sitting between them. The CDR3 spells CASSFRGQYGYTF. For the CDR3, the DNA is TGTGCCAGCAGTTTCAGGGGTCAATATGGCTACACCTTC.

The rearrangement links TRBV28 to TRBJ2-3; TRBD1 might be the D (6 bases). Germline V gene sequence: CDR1 MDHEN, CDR2 SYDVKM. The V end lost 7 bases, the J end lost 3 bases, and 23 bases lay between the germline ends. The CDR3 runs to 17 residues. Here the CDR3 reads CASTPPAGARGTDTQYF. As DNA, the CDR3 is TGTGCCAGCACACCTCCCGCCGGAGCAAGGGGGACAGATACGCAGTATTTT.

The chain joins TRBV7-8 to TRBJ2-7; D remains unclear. Germline lookup yields CDR1 SGHVS and CDR2 FQNEAQ. The CDR3 is 12 amino acids. V was pared by 5 bases and J by 1 base, with 6 bases between. The chain's CDR3 is CASSQTSYEQYF. The CDR3 DNA is TGTGCCAGCAGCCAAACTTCCTACGAGCAGTACTTC.

The J gene is TRBJ2-7, the V gene TRBV19; 9 nucleotides line up with TRBD2. Trimming cost V 6 bases and J 3 bases; bases outside gene matches: 3. The CDR3 is 13 amino acids. The germline V gene encodes CDR1 LNHDA and CDR2 SQIVND (reference sequence). The CDR3 region has the DNA TGTGCCAGTAGGCGGGGGGGGGACTACGAGCAGTACTTC. Protein product: CASRRGGDYEQYF.

This clone was seen more than once but under ten times. Other DNA sequences in the same sample also yield this CDR3. The chain couples TRBV2 to TRBJ1-5; TRBD1 matches at 8 bases. The germline V gene encodes CDR1 SNHLY and CDR2 FYNNEI. This CDR3 has 15 residues. With V trimmed by 6 bases and J by 3 bases, 7 bases remained unmatched. The CDR3 region is CASSETGVNNQPQHF. The CDR3 DNA follows: TGTGCCAGCAGCGAGACAGGGGTTAACAATCAGCCCCAGCATTTT.

The V call is TRBV5-6, the J call TRBJ2-4, with 11 bases identical to TRBD1. This CDR3 region has 18 residues. The V and J ends lost 4 bases and 1 base, in that order; junction bases with no gene match: 10. Germline V gene sequence: CDR1 SGHDT, CDR2 YYEEEE. The CDR3 sequence: CASSALDRDRGAKNIQYF. CDR3 bases: TGTGCCAGCAGCGCCTTAGACCGGGACAGGGGGGCCAAAAACATTCAGTACTTC.

This chain joins TRBV4-2 and TRBJ2-7; D may be TRBD2 (5 bases). Germline V CDR1 and CDR2: LGHNA, YNFKEQ. V was trimmed by 4 bases and J by 7 bases, leaving 17 bases between them. The CDR3 contains 14 residues. The CDR3 loop is CASSPRRGIEEQYF. The CDR3 DNA sequence: TGTGCCAGCAGCCCGCGACGAGGGATTGAGGAGCAGTACTTC.

This chain connects TRBV20-1 to TRBJ2-7, with D unclear. The germline V gene encodes CDR1 DFQATT and CDR2 SNEGSKA (reference sequence). The CDR3 covers 11 residues. The V gene lost 5 bases and the J gene lost 1 base, with 6 bases spanning the gap. Written as DNA, the CDR3 is TGCAGTGCTCTTCTATCCTACGAGCAGTACTTC. Translation gives CSALLSYEQYF.

V is TRBV7-9 and J is TRBJ2-3; TRBD2 aligns across 8 bases. This CDR3 has 15 amino acids. Germline values: CDR1 SEHNR, CDR2 FQNEAQ (reference sequence). V lost 5 bases, J lost 5 bases, and 9 bases stayed unmatched. CDR3 sequence reads: CASSGSAGAVDTQYF. Written as DNA, the CDR3 is TGTGCCAGCAGCGGATCAGCGGGAGCCGTAGATACGCAGTATTTT. Complete variable domain (other parts from reference TRBV7-9 and TRBJ2-3): DTGVSQNPRHKITKRGQNVTFRCDPISEHNRLYWYRQTLGQGPEFLTYFQNEAQLEKSRLLSDRFSAERPKGSFSTLEIQRTEQGDSAMYLCASSGSAGAVDTQYFGPGTRLTVL.

This clone was seen a single time. The CDR3 DNA reads as TGTGCCAGCAGCCTCGGGGACTCTCGCGGGCAGTACTTC. The encoded protein is CASSLGDSRGQYF. This sequence joins TRBV28 and TRBJ2-7; possibly TRBD2 for D (6 bases). Looked up from germline, CDR1 is MDHEN and CDR2 is SYDVKM. The CDR3 runs to 13 residues. V was pared by 6 bases and J by 9 bases, with 18 bases between.

This clone showed up just a few times. This sequence joins TRBV29-1 and TRBJ1-4, with TRBD1 matching over 8 bases. The CDR3 contains 12 residues. Germline V gene data show CDR1 as SQVTM and CDR2 as ANQGSEA. Trimming removed 8 bases from V and 2 bases from J; junction bases left unmatched: 1. The CDR3 DNA is TGCAGCTACAGGGGGACTAATGAAAAACTGTTTTTT. Translation: CSYRGTNEKLFF.

The chain combines TRBV7-9 with TRBJ2-2; 12 nucleotides match TRBD2. The V segment lost 2 bases and the J segment 4 bases; nucleotides outside the gene matches: 5. Germline V CDR1 and CDR2: SEHNR, FQNEAQ (reference sequence). This CDR3 is 17 amino acids long. In nucleotides, the CDR3 is TGTGCCAGCAGCTTAACACCTAGCGGGAGGGGCACCGGGGAGCTGTTTTTT. This translates into CASSLTPSGRGTGELFF.

The rearrangement uses TRBV7-2 and TRBJ1-1, with D tentatively TRBD1 (5 bases). Germline V gene lookup returns CDR1 SGHTA and CDR2 FQGNSA. The CDR3 length is 15 residues. V was clipped by 1 base and J by 2 bases, with 11 bases between them. The CDR3 DNA is TGTGCCAGCAGCTTAGGGGGCCAAATCAACACTGAAGCTTTCTTT. It specifies CASSLGGQINTEAFF.

The CDR3 sequence is CAISDGLAGGTDTQYF. In DNA form, the CDR3 reads TGTGCCATCAGTGACGGACTAGCGGGGGGCACAGATACGCAGTATTTT. The genes are TRBV10-3 and TRBJ2-3, with 13 bases fitting TRBD2. Germline trimming cut 3 bases from V and 1 base from J; bases unmatched to any gene: 1. From germline, CDR1 is ENHRY and CDR2 SYGVKD. The CDR3 sequence is 16 residues long.

The CDR3 here is CASSPPSYEGDQPQHF. CDR3 bases: TGTGCCAGCTCACCACCGAGCTACGAGGGGGATCAGCCCCAGCATTTT. The chain combines TRBV18 with TRBJ1-5, with a tentative D call TRBD1 (6 bases). V gave up 0 bases and J gave up 5 bases, with 14 bases separating them. Germline V gene data show CDR1 as KGHSH and CDR2 as LQKENI. The CDR3 has 16 residues.

This chain links TRBV2 with TRBJ2-3, with 8 bases that match TRBD2. Germline trimming cut 3 bases from V and 2 bases from J; bases unmatched to any gene: 7. Per germline, CDR1 SNHLY and CDR2 FYNNEI. The CDR3 sequence is 16 residues long. The CDR3 loop reads CASSDGRGANTDTQYF. DNA for the CDR3: TGTGCCAGCAGTGATGGGCGGGGGGCCAACACAGATACGCAGTATTTT.

The V call is TRBV5-6, the J call TRBJ1-5, with 7 bases matching TRBD1. There are 17 residues in the CDR3. V dropped 4 bases and J dropped 2; count of bases not matched to a gene: 12. In germline, CDR1 is SGHDT, CDR2 YYEEEE. The CDR3, as DNA: TGTGCCAGCAGCAAAACTCGACAGGGAAGGGGCAATCAGCCCCAGCATTTT. Translating it yields CASSKTRQGRGNQPQHF.

The V and J genes are TRBV2 and TRBJ2-7; 7 bases line up with TRBD2. The CDR3 extends over 16 amino acids. With 6 bases clipped from V and 9 bases from J, the junction kept 20 bases outside the gene matches. Looked up from germline, CDR1 is SNHLY and CDR2 is FYNNEI. Here the CDR3 reads CASRELGGSALVMQYF. In nucleotides, the CDR3 is TGTGCCAGCAGAGAACTTGGCGGGAGTGCTCTAGTGATGCAGTACTTC.

The rearrangement uses TRBV19 and TRBJ1-3; D is ambiguous. Germline CDR1 and CDR2: LNHDA and SQIVND (reference sequence). This CDR3 has 13 residues. V lost 7 bases to trimming and J lost 5 bases, with 12 bases between them. As DNA, the CDR3 is TGTGCCAGTACCGGAGGGCGCAGAAACACCATATATTTT. It is translated as CASTGGRRNTIYF.